Sequencing of this T cell receptor beta chain was carried out in a study of T-cell memory formation after mild COVID-19 (dated by TCRdb to about 2021). A note on the overall study: TCR sequence clusters from the two donors were found to be largely donor specific. In a couple of donors, T-cell clones that expanded and contracted after mild COVID-19 were tracked by sequencing TCRalpha and TCRbeta repertoires over time. Two young, previously healthy adult volunteers, one female and one male, were included in the cohort.

Sequencing was carried out with an Illumina NovaSeq 6000. Using 5'RACE with constant-segment primers, TCRalpha and TCRbeta cDNA libraries were constructed, with sample barcodes and unique molecular identifiers added in the process. Trizol reagent was used to extract RNA from every sample. Library amplification was performed in two PCR steps, and a second sample barcode and Illumina TruSeq adapters were introduced in the second step. The libraries were sequenced on an Illumina NovaSeq using 2 x 150 bp paired-end reads. Under the source paper's analysis protocol: Demultiplexing of reads and collapsing into UMI-guided consensus sequences were performed with migec v1.2.7. Using mixcr v2.1.11, UMI consensuses were aligned to TRA and TRB V and J templates and then assembled into clonotypes. A clonotype was counted as expanded or contracted only if both edgeR and NoisET called the change significant, with noise models trained on biological replicates. edgeR calls used a false discovery rate-adjusted p below 0.01 and a log2 fold-change threshold of 1. As an exploratory analysis of dynamics, PCA with hierarchical clustering was applied to max-normalized trajectories of the 1000 most abundant clonotypes. The CD4 or CD8 phenotype of responding clones was assigned using the separately sequenced CD4+ and CD8+ repertoires. TCRdb trimmed public reads at Q25 via fastp, called clones via MiXCR and kept in-frame beta chains. One record per CDR3 amino acid sequence lists the most common genes and DNA. The V and J calls shown here were made by TCRdb, not taken from the authors' results. The sample has around 310,000 distinct CDR3 sequences on record, around a fifth of them singletons. The top ten clones comprise 21% of the sample.

V lost 5 bases and J lost 0 bases; the stretch between them is 13 bases long. CDR1 and CDR2, per the germline V gene, are SQVTM and ANQGSEA. The CDR3 spans 14 residues, from the cysteine through the phenylalanine. Only the CDR3 DNA stays, 42 bases, in frame from base 1. The table lists this clonotype with many counts. It has no known antigen specificity. Base qualities are not recorded, but no much larger clone differs from it by a single base. Ficoll-Paque density gradient centrifugation was used to isolate PBMCs. The paper's findings and limits, for the study overall: Balanced CD4/CD8 phenotypes were observed for clones contracting from day 15 to 85, whereas a bias towards CD4+ was observed for a second wave of clones expanding from day 15 to 37. SARS-CoV-2 specificity of the second-wave clones peaking on day 37 was not confirmed. Contracting CD4+ clones turned up mainly in the CM and EM memory subsets, whereas EMRA was where CD8+ clones were enriched. Only two mild cases were covered in the study, and larger cohorts including severe cases with pre-infection samples were considered necessary. Some responding clones were detected in pre-infection memory, suggesting pre-existing cross-reactive memory T cells joined the SARS-CoV-2 response.

The sequenced sample was PBMCs or a T cell subset sorted from them (not recorded which). The chain couples TRBV29-1 to TRBJ1-2; a confident D gene designation cannot be given. The origin of this receptor is a man aged 18 to 29 who had mild COVID-19 (a few samples of this study predate the infection). The sample titles of this study are shuffled in the database, so cell type and time point are left out; the donor was told from shared clones. The nucleotide sequence reads as follows: TGCAGCGTTTTCCCATCCAAGGCTAACTATGGCTACACCTTC. Its protein is CSVFPSKANYGYTF.